A selection of T cell receptor beta chains follows, all from one sample in a study of cytomegalovirus exposure and HLA in healthy donors. The method was immunoSEQ multiplex PCR; TCRdb's version includes in-frame clones alone and lacks a portion of them. The sample contains roughly 190,000 clones, 80% to 90% of which appear only once. The sample comprised PBMCs. These receptor sequences come from a man aged 40-50 years in good health and CMV-seropositive. Both conserved end residues are part of each CDR3. Fields, in order: D gene, J gene, clone size, V gene, CDR3 protein, CDR3 DNA. The D gene is left open where the match is weak. Only part of the rows carry a size: once, few, many, or a class if the clone is expanded.

d_call: TRBD2
j_call: TRBJ2-1
clone_size: .
v_call: TRBV9
cdr3_aa: CASSVAGLADNEQFF
cdr3_nt: TGTGCCAGCAGCGTAGCCGGACTAGCGGATAATGAGCAGTTCTTC

d_call: TRBD2
j_call: TRBJ2-7
clone_size: few
v_call: TRBV7-2
cdr3_aa: CASSPSGGGGREQYF
cdr3_nt: TGTGCCAGCAGCCCAAGCGGGGGGGGAGGTCGTGAGCAGTACTTC

d_call: TRBD1
j_call: TRBJ2-7
clone_size: few
v_call: TRBV28
cdr3_aa: CASSPGQGVSFEQYF
cdr3_nt: TGTGCCAGCAGCCCCGGACAGGGGGTATCCTTCGAGCAGTACTTC

d_call: .
j_call: TRBJ2-1
clone_size: .
v_call: TRBV5-1
cdr3_aa: CASSLVGGSSYNEQFF
cdr3_nt: TGCGCCAGCAGCTTGGTTGGGGGGAGCTCCTACAATGAGCAGTTCTTC

d_call: .
j_call: TRBJ1-2
clone_size: .
v_call: TRBV4-1
cdr3_aa: CASSQAGPSPYGYTF
cdr3_nt: TGCGCCAGCAGCCAAGCAGGGCCCTCCCCCTATGGCTACACCTTC

d_call: .
j_call: TRBJ2-1
clone_size: .
v_call: TRBV5-1
cdr3_aa: CASSVGLYNEQFF
cdr3_nt: TGCGCCAGCAGCGTGGGACTTTACAATGAGCAGTTCTTC

d_call: .
j_call: TRBJ2-7
clone_size: .
v_call: TRBV4-1
cdr3_aa: CASSQGGGEIYEQYF
cdr3_nt: TGCGCCAGCAGCCAAGGAGGGGGGGAGATCTACGAGCAGTACTTC

d_call: .
j_call: TRBJ1-5
clone_size: .
v_call: TRBV27
cdr3_aa: CASSSRALSNQPQHF
cdr3_nt: TGTGCCAGCAGTTCCAGGGCCTTAAGCAATCAGCCCCAGCATTTT

d_call: TRBD1
j_call: TRBJ1-5
clone_size: .
v_call: TRBV7-9
cdr3_aa: CASSTDRGNQPQHF
cdr3_nt: TGTGCCAGCAGCACGGACAGGGGTAATCAGCCCCAGCATTTT

d_call: .
j_call: TRBJ2-6
clone_size: .
v_call: TRBV28
cdr3_aa: CASSLSIIRPTADPSGANGLTF
cdr3_nt: TGTGCCAGCAGTCTTTCCATCATTAGACCGACAGCCGACCCCTCTGGGGCCAACGGCCTGACTTTC

d_call: TRBD1
j_call: TRBJ1-1
clone_size: .
v_call: TRBV9
cdr3_aa: CASSVGDRNTEAFF
cdr3_nt: TGTGCCAGCAGCGTAGGGGACAGGAACACTGAAGCTTTCTTT

d_call: TRBD1
j_call: TRBJ2-1
clone_size: .
v_call: TRBV27
cdr3_aa: CASRGIGRGNEQFF
cdr3_nt: TGTGCCAGCAGAGGAATAGGCAGGGGGAATGAGCAGTTCTTC

d_call: TRBD2
j_call: TRBJ2-7
clone_size: once
v_call: TRBV7-2
cdr3_aa: CASSPNDSGAEYEQYF
cdr3_nt: TGTGCCAGCAGCCCAAATGATAGCGGGGCGGAGTACGAGCAGTACTTC

d_call: TRBD1
j_call: TRBJ1-1
clone_size: .
v_call: TRBV14
cdr3_aa: CASSQTPSLGQGVDEAFF
cdr3_nt: TGTGCCAGCAGCCAAACTCCCTCATTGGGGCAGGGGGTGGATGAAGCTTTCTTT

d_call: TRBD1
j_call: TRBJ2-7
clone_size: once
v_call: TRBV6-6
cdr3_aa: CASSYSGQGAYEQYF
cdr3_nt: TGTGCCAGCAGTTACTCGGGACAGGGGGCCTACGAGCAGTACTTC

d_call: TRBD2
j_call: TRBJ2-7
clone_size: .
v_call: TRBV19
cdr3_aa: CASSPTSGASYEQYF
cdr3_nt: TGTGCCAGTAGCCCGACTAGCGGGGCGTCCTACGAGCAGTACTTC

d_call: TRBD2
j_call: TRBJ2-1
clone_size: .
v_call: TRBV11-3
cdr3_aa: CASSLEAGGYNEQFF
cdr3_nt: TGTGCCAGCAGCTTAGAAGCGGGAGGATACAATGAGCAGTTCTTC

d_call: TRBD1
j_call: TRBJ1-1
clone_size: .
v_call: TRBV6-5
cdr3_aa: CASSYDRAGTEAFF
cdr3_nt: TGTGCCAGCAGTTACGACAGGGCTGGGACTGAAGCTTTCTTT

d_call: TRBD2
j_call: TRBJ2-1
clone_size: .
v_call: TRBV12-5
cdr3_aa: CASGPGRGGNEQFF
cdr3_nt: TGTGCTAGTGGTCCCGGCCGGGGGGGAAATGAGCAGTTCTTC

d_call: TRBD2
j_call: TRBJ2-2
clone_size: .
v_call: TRBV7-2
cdr3_aa: CASRFTSGSTGELFF
cdr3_nt: TGTGCCAGCAGGTTTACTAGCGGGAGCACCGGGGAGCTGTTTTTT

d_call: .
j_call: TRBJ1-4
clone_size: .
v_call: TRBV7-9
cdr3_aa: CASSFPGGQEKLFF
cdr3_nt: TGTGCCAGCAGCTTCCCCGGGGGGCAGGAAAAACTGTTTTTT

d_call: .
j_call: TRBJ1-2
clone_size: .
v_call: TRBV7-3
cdr3_aa: CASSPGSDGGGYTF
cdr3_nt: TGTGCCAGCAGCCCCGGCAGTGATGGGGGCGGCTACACCTTC

d_call: .
j_call: TRBJ2-5
clone_size: once
v_call: TRBV6-5
cdr3_aa: CASSYSRIQETQYF
cdr3_nt: TGTGCCAGCAGTTACTCGCGAATCCAAGAGACCCAGTACTTC

d_call: TRBD2
j_call: TRBJ2-5
clone_size: .
v_call: TRBV6-1
cdr3_aa: CASSERGWLLAGVVETQYF
cdr3_nt: TGTGCCAGCAGTGAAAGAGGTTGGTTGTTAGCGGGAGTGGTCGAGACCCAGTACTTC

d_call: TRBD2
j_call: TRBJ2-5
clone_size: few
v_call: TRBV6-5
cdr3_aa: CASSSQPGGGETQYF
cdr3_nt: TGTGCCAGCAGTTCACAACCGGGAGGAGGAGAGACCCAGTACTTC

d_call: TRBD2
j_call: TRBJ2-7
clone_size: .
v_call: TRBV7-2
cdr3_aa: CASSPGTSELSPAYEQYF
cdr3_nt: TGTGCCAGCAGCCCCGGGACTAGCGAGCTTTCGCCAGCTTACGAGCAGTACTTC

d_call: TRBD1
j_call: TRBJ1-2
clone_size: .
v_call: TRBV7-3
cdr3_aa: CASSFQTGGNYGYTF
cdr3_nt: TGTGCCAGCAGCTTCCAGACAGGGGGCAACTATGGCTACACCTTC

d_call: .
j_call: TRBJ1-3
clone_size: .
v_call: TRBV5-1
cdr3_aa: CASSLIGGAGNTIYF
cdr3_nt: TGCGCCAGCAGCTTGATCGGAGGAGCTGGAAACACCATATATTTT

d_call: .
j_call: TRBJ1-2
clone_size: .
v_call: TRBV5-8
cdr3_aa: CASSSGWGRGMGTGYGYTF
cdr3_nt: TGTGCCAGCAGCTCCGGTTGGGGCCGCGGGATGGGTACTGGCTATGGCTACACCTTC

d_call: .
j_call: TRBJ1-1
clone_size: .
v_call: TRBV9
cdr3_aa: CASSVAGAGNTEAFF
cdr3_nt: TGTGCCAGCAGCGTAGCCGGAGCCGGTAACACTGAAGCTTTCTTT

d_call: .
j_call: TRBJ2-7
clone_size: .
v_call: TRBV11-3
cdr3_aa: CASSGRDTDLYF
cdr3_nt: TGTGCCAGCAGCGGCAGGGACACGGATCTGTACTTC

d_call: TRBD1
j_call: TRBJ1-5
clone_size: few
v_call: TRBV18
cdr3_aa: CASSDARTGTGGNQPQHF
cdr3_nt: TGTGCCAGCTCAGATGCGCGGACCGGGACAGGAGGCAATCAGCCCCAGCATTTT

d_call: TRBD1
j_call: TRBJ1-1
clone_size: .
v_call: TRBV6-5
cdr3_aa: CASSYATGVAFVNFF
cdr3_nt: TGTGCCAGCAGTTACGCTACAGGGGTCGCGTTTGTAAATTTCTTT

d_call: TRBD1
j_call: TRBJ2-4
clone_size: .
v_call: TRBV29-1
cdr3_aa: CSVLRDRGTNIQYF
cdr3_nt: TGCAGCGTTCTCCGGGACAGGGGAACAAACATTCAGTACTTC

d_call: TRBD1
j_call: TRBJ1-1
clone_size: .
v_call: TRBV11-2
cdr3_aa: CASSQTSQGAGTEAFF
cdr3_nt: TGTGCCAGCAGCCAGACTTCACAGGGGGCAGGCACTGAAGCTTTCTTT

d_call: .
j_call: TRBJ1-1
clone_size: .
v_call: TRBV5-6
cdr3_aa: CASSLTTGILNTEAFF
cdr3_nt: TGTGCCAGCAGCTTGACAACAGGGATCCTGAACACTGAAGCTTTCTTT

d_call: TRBD2
j_call: TRBJ2-7
clone_size: .
v_call: TRBV4-2
cdr3_aa: CASSQDSSGTYEQYF
cdr3_nt: TGTGCCAGCAGCCAAGATTCTAGCGGGACCTACGAGCAGTACTTC

d_call: TRBD1
j_call: TRBJ1-4
clone_size: .
v_call: TRBV9
cdr3_aa: CASSSYQGAKLFF
cdr3_nt: TGTGCCAGCAGCAGTTACCAGGGGGCAAAACTGTTTTTT

d_call: .
j_call: TRBJ2-4
clone_size: .
v_call: TRBV4-1
cdr3_aa: CASSQDGTGKNSQYF
cdr3_nt: TGCGCCAGCAGCCAAGATGGAACGGGGAAAAACAGTCAGTACTTC

d_call: .
j_call: TRBJ1-2
clone_size: once
v_call: TRBV4-1
cdr3_aa: CASSQDRGAINYGYTF
cdr3_nt: TGCGCCAGCAGCCAAGATCGGGGAGCTATTAACTATGGCTACACCTTC

d_call: TRBD2
j_call: TRBJ2-7
clone_size: .
v_call: TRBV2
cdr3_aa: CASRARLAGESYEQYF
cdr3_nt: TGTGCCAGCAGAGCCCGACTAGCGGGTGAATCCTACGAGCAGTACTTC

d_call: TRBD2
j_call: TRBJ2-3
clone_size: .
v_call: TRBV19
cdr3_aa: CASSPDRLAGGTDTQYF
cdr3_nt: TGTGCCAGTAGTCCCGACCGACTAGCGGGAGGAACAGATACGCAGTATTTT

d_call: TRBD2
j_call: TRBJ2-5
clone_size: .
v_call: TRBV2
cdr3_aa: CASRGLAETQYF
cdr3_nt: TGTGCCAGCAGGGGACTAGCGGAGACCCAGTACTTC

d_call: .
j_call: TRBJ2-1
clone_size: .
v_call: TRBV5-1
cdr3_aa: CASSLAGIGEQFF
cdr3_nt: TGCGCCAGCAGCTTAGCGGGTATTGGTGAGCAGTTCTTC

d_call: TRBD2
j_call: TRBJ2-3
clone_size: .
v_call: TRBV5-1
cdr3_aa: CASSLANGRVADTQYF
cdr3_nt: TGCGCCAGCAGCTTGGCGAACGGGAGGGTGGCAGATACGCAGTATTTT

d_call: .
j_call: TRBJ1-1
clone_size: .
v_call: TRBV19
cdr3_aa: CASQTGMNTEAFF
cdr3_nt: TGTGCCAGCCAGACGGGAATGAACACTGAAGCTTTCTTT

d_call: TRBD2
j_call: TRBJ2-7
clone_size: .
v_call: TRBV5-5
cdr3_aa: CASSGWTSGRTEQYF
cdr3_nt: TGTGCCAGCAGCGGGTGGACTAGCGGACGGACCGAGCAGTACTTC

d_call: TRBD1
j_call: TRBJ2-5
clone_size: .
v_call: TRBV5-6
cdr3_aa: CASTPSTGGTETQYF
cdr3_nt: TGTGCCAGCACCCCAAGTACAGGGGGCACCGAGACCCAGTACTTC

d_call: .
j_call: TRBJ2-3
clone_size: once
v_call: TRBV25-1
cdr3_aa: CASSEFRSTSTDTQYF
cdr3_nt: TGTGCCAGCAGTGAATTTCGTAGTACTAGCACAGATACGCAGTATTTT

d_call: TRBD1
j_call: TRBJ1-2
clone_size: .
v_call: TRBV7-9
cdr3_aa: CSSSPGQAPENGYTF
cdr3_nt: TGTTCCAGCAGCCCGGGACAGGCCCCGGAAAATGGCTACACCTTC

d_call: TRBD2
j_call: TRBJ2-5
clone_size: .
v_call: TRBV5-1
cdr3_aa: CASRQLPSGSQETQYF
cdr3_nt: TGCGCCAGCAGACAACTTCCTAGCGGGAGCCAAGAGACCCAGTACTTC

d_call: .
j_call: TRBJ1-2
clone_size: .
v_call: TRBV19
cdr3_aa: CASSPPSRRRGYTF
cdr3_nt: TGTGCCAGTAGTCCCCCCTCGCGGCGTCGCGGCTACACCTTC

d_call: .
j_call: TRBJ1-5
clone_size: few
v_call: TRBV6-5
cdr3_aa: CASTREVNQPQHF
cdr3_nt: TGTGCCAGCACCAGGGAAGTCAATCAGCCCCAGCATTTT

d_call: TRBD1
j_call: TRBJ1-2
clone_size: once
v_call: TRBV5-1
cdr3_aa: CASSLPTGGGYTF
cdr3_nt: TGCGCCAGCAGCTTACCGACAGGGGGTGGCTACACCTTC

d_call: TRBD1
j_call: TRBJ2-3
clone_size: once
v_call: TRBV9
cdr3_aa: CASSVKGDRAHTDTQYF
cdr3_nt: TGTGCCAGCAGCGTAAAAGGGGACAGGGCCCACACAGATACGCAGTATTTT

d_call: .
j_call: TRBJ2-1
clone_size: .
v_call: TRBV4-3
cdr3_aa: CASSHEQSGYNEQFF
cdr3_nt: TGCGCCAGCAGCCATGAACAGAGTGGGTACAATGAGCAGTTCTTC

d_call: .
j_call: TRBJ1-2
clone_size: .
v_call: TRBV28
cdr3_aa: CAITGTNYGYTF
cdr3_nt: TGTGCCATCACAGGGACTAACTATGGCTACACCTTC